This passage covers 8 T cell receptor beta chains from one sample sequenced in a study of cytomegalovirus exposure and HLA in healthy donors. Sequencing used immunoSEQ multiplex PCR; TCRdb keeps in-frame clones, though not all of them. Seen here are 65,000 to 95,000 clones, roughly 95% observed once, and the top ten hold 3% to 3.5%. Sequencing was carried out using PBMCs. The source of these receptors is a man between 18 and 35 years old in good health and CMV-seronegative.

The chain is built from TRBV9 and TRBJ2-1; 7 bases map to TRBD1. This CDR3 is built from 15 residues. The germline CDR1 and CDR2 sequences are SGDLS and YYNGEE. Trimming took 3 bases from V and 5 from J; bases not matched to a gene: 8. The CDR3 spells CASSALTGPHNEQFF. The CDR3 bases are TGTGCCAGCAGCGCCCTGACAGGGCCCCACAATGAGCAGTTCTTC.

This sequence joins TRBV15 and TRBJ1-5; 7 bases align to TRBD1. Looked up from germline, CDR1 is LNHNV and CDR2 is YYDKDF (reference sequence). The length of the CDR3 is 16 residues. V shed 3 bases, J shed 4 bases, and the junction held 9 bases outside the gene matches. The CDR3, as DNA: TGTGCCACCAGCAGTGATCGACAGGGCGAAAATCAGCCCCAGCATTTT. This translates into CATSSDRQGENQPQHF.

The V gene is TRBV6-6, the J gene TRBJ1-5; D not certain. V lost 0 bases and J 7 bases, leaving 10 bases between the germline ends. CDR3 length equals 14 residues. Looked up from germline, CDR1 is MNHNY and CDR2 is SVGAGI (reference sequence). The chain's CDR3 is CASSYSEGSQPQHF. CDR3 nucleotides: TGTGCCAGCAGTTACTCGGAGGGTAGCCAGCCCCAGCATTTT.

The chain joins TRBV19 to TRBJ1-5; D is uncertain. Per the germline V gene, CDR1 is LNHDA and CDR2 is SQIVND (reference sequence). V was pared by 6 bases and J by 9 bases, with 12 bases between. The CDR3 is 12 amino acids. CDR3 DNA: TGTGCCAGTAGGGGAGGGTTCGGGCCCCAGCATTTT. It is translated as CASRGGFGPQHF.

V gene TRBV25-1 combines with J gene TRBJ1-2; D is unresolved. The CDR3 runs to 13 residues. Germline V gene lookup returns CDR1 MGHDK and CDR2 SYGVNS. V lost 5 bases to trimming and J lost 4 bases, with 11 bases between them. Here the CDR3 reads CASSQPSGYGYTF. The CDR3 nucleotides are TGTGCCAGCAGTCAACCCTCAGGCTATGGCTACACCTTC.

The rearrangement links TRBV5-6 to TRBJ1-2, with D possibly TRBD1 on 6 matching bases. Germline CDR1 is SGHDT and CDR2 is YYEEEE. The CDR3 loop spans 13 amino acids. Trimming left V 7 bases short and J 3 bases short, with 13 bases between. CDR3 amino acids: CASGSWTDYGYTF. DNA for the CDR3: TGTGCCAGCGGCTCCTGGACAGACTATGGCTACACCTTC.

This clone was observed a handful of times. The chain employs TRBV2 and TRBJ2-2; 12 positions match TRBD1. Germline lookup yields CDR1 SNHLY and CDR2 FYNNEI. CDR3 size: 19 residues. The junction had 16 bases not matched to a gene; V was cut back by 5 bases and J by 6 bases. The CDR3, as DNA: TGTGCCAGCAGTCCCTGGTCGGGACAGGGGGCTTCGGTGGCCGGGGAGCTGTTTTTT. It yields the protein CASSPWSGQGASVAGELFF.

The gene calls are TRBV4-1 and TRBJ1-2; D is perhaps TRBD1 (5 bases). The CDR3 covers 14 residues. Trimming shortened V by 0 bases and J by 1 base, and 6 bases separated the two germline ends. Germline V CDR1 and CDR2: MGHRA, YSYEKL. CDR3 bases: TGCGCCAGCAGCCAAGACCAGGGTAACTATGGCTACACCTTC. Translation: CASSQDQGNYGYTF.